These 20 T cell receptor beta chains originate from one sample sequenced in a study of radiotherapy plus CTLA-4 blockade in lung cancer. Using immunoSEQ multiplex PCR, the repertoire was profiled, and TCRdb retains in-frame clones only, with some absent. The sample has about 68,000 clones, around three quarters seen once. The sample consisted of peripheral blood, taken from a patient treated with radiotherapy plus ipilimumab. These receptors all stem from a human donor with non-small cell lung cancer who had a complete response to radiotherapy plus ipilimumab.

The chain joins TRBV11-2 to TRBJ2-3; maybe TRBD2 (5 bases). Trimming shortened V by 5 bases and J by 5 bases, and 11 bases separated the two germline ends. Looked up from germline, CDR1 is SGHAT and CDR2 is FQNNGV. This CDR3 is 13 amino acids long. The CDR3, as DNA: TGTGCCAGCAGCCCCTTCGGGGTAGATACGCAGTATTTT. Encoded protein: CASSPFGVDTQYF.

The V gene is TRBV7-8, the J gene TRBJ1-2, with 11 bases matching TRBD1. Per germline, CDR1 SGHVS and CDR2 FQNEAQ. The CDR3 is made up of 14 amino acids. J lost 5 bases, V lost 4 bases, and 3 bases had no gene match. CDR3 nucleotide sequence: TGTGCCAGCAGCTCTGGGACAGGGGGTTATGGCTACACCTTC. It yields the protein CASSSGTGGYGYTF.

The V and J genes are TRBV5-4 and TRBJ2-1, with D unclear. In germline, CDR1 is SGHNT, CDR2 YYREEE (reference sequence). The CDR3 has 15 amino acids. V was pared by 6 bases and J by 0 bases, with 13 bases between. Here the CDR3 reads CASTKSKGSYNEQFF. CDR3 DNA: TGTGCCAGCACTAAAAGCAAGGGCTCCTACAATGAGCAGTTCTTC.

V is TRBV10-1 and J is TRBJ1-3; possibly TRBD1 for D (5 bases). The V gene lost 6 bases and the J gene lost 0 bases, with 21 bases spanning the gap. The CDR3 is 18 amino acids. Germline V gives CDR1 WNHNN, CDR2 SYGVQD (reference sequence). Written as DNA, the CDR3 is TGCGCCAGCAGCCACGGACCCGGCGGGGCCAACTCTGGAAACACCATATATTTT. It translates to CASSHGPGGANSGNTIYF.

The chain joins TRBV5-6 to TRBJ2-5, with no clear D. This CDR3 contains 15 residues. Germline CDR1 is SGHDT and CDR2 is YYEEEE. The V end lost 2 bases, the J end lost 3 bases, and 14 bases lay between the germline ends. This CDR3 is CASSFPHQPKETQYF. CDR3 nucleotide sequence: TGTGCCAGCAGCTTCCCCCATCAACCAAAAGAGACCCAGTACTTC.

The chain has TRBV4-1 and TRBJ1-1; 7 positions match TRBD1. Per germline, CDR1 MGHRA and CDR2 YSYEKL. V shed 2 bases, J shed 4 bases, and the junction held 4 bases outside the gene matches. This CDR3 has 14 residues. CDR3 coding DNA: TGCGCCAGCAGCCAATACAGGGGTGGCACTGAAGCTTTCTTT. Amino acids: CASSQYRGGTEAFF.

The V call is TRBV5-1, the J call TRBJ2-1; 8 nucleotides line up with TRBD2. The CDR3 covers 16 residues. With V trimmed by 4 bases and J by 8 bases, 14 bases remained unmatched. Germline CDR1 is SGHRS and CDR2 is YFSETQ. The CDR3 DNA reads TGCGCCAGCAGCCCTGTCCCCGGGACTAGATCGTATGAGCAGTTCTTC. This gives the protein CASSPVPGTRSYEQFF. The variable domain in full, with the rest retrieved from reference TRBV5-1 and TRBJ2-1, is KAGVTQTPRYLIKTRGQQVTLSCSPISGHRSVSWYQQTPGQGLQFLFEYFSETQRNKGNFPGRFSGRQFSNSRSEMNVSTLELGDSALYLCASSPVPGTRSYEQFFGPGTRLTVL.

The chain couples TRBV2 to TRBJ1-3, with D unresolved. Trimming pared 4 bases from V and 0 bases from J, leaving 7 bases between. Per germline, CDR1 SNHLY and CDR2 FYNNEI. The CDR3 extends over 14 amino acids. Written as DNA, the CDR3 is TGTGCCAGCAGTGTAGGGTCCTCTGGAAACACCATATATTTT. Translating it yields CASSVGSSGNTIYF. Filled out from reference TRBV2 and TRBJ1-3, the complete variable domain reads EPEVTQTPSHQVTQMGQEVILRCVPISNHLYFYWYRQILGQKVEFLVSFYNNEISEKSEIFDDQFSVERPDGSNFTLKIRSTKLEDSAMYFCASSVGSSGNTIYFGEGSWLTVV.

With respect to this clone: One junction end does not reproduce the germline sequence, and a read error may be involved. The V call is TRBV4-3, the J call TRBJ1-4; tentative D call: TRBD1 (6 bases). The germline V gene has CDR1 LGHNA and CDR2 YSLEER. The CDR3 spans 16 residues. The CDR3 sequence: CASSKEVQGMTEKLFF. DNA of the CDR3: TGCGCCAGCAGCAAAGAGGTCCAGGGGATGACTGAAAAACTGTTTTTT.

The chain employs TRBV7-9 and TRBJ2-3; no firm D call. Germline V gene lookup returns CDR1 SEHNR and CDR2 FQNEAQ (reference sequence). V was cut by 5 bases and J by 4 bases, with 10 bases left in between. This CDR3 has 13 amino acids. CDR3 DNA: TGTGCCAGCAGCCGGCCTTGGCCAGATACGCAGTATTTT. It is translated as CASSRPWPDTQYF.

This chain links TRBV7-8 with TRBJ1-1; perhaps TRBD1 as D (6 bases). This CDR3 comprises 15 residues. V was cut by 0 bases and J by 5 bases, with 13 bases left in between. Looked up from germline, CDR1 is SGHVS and CDR2 is FQNEAQ. The CDR3 DNA reads as TGTGCCAGCAGCTTAGCCCGGACAGCTTTTACTGAAGCTTTCTTT. Amino acids: CASSLARTAFTEAFF.

The chain employs TRBV6-5 and TRBJ1-1; D unresolved. The V end was cut by 0 bases, the J end by 2 bases, with 7 bases between. Germline loops: CDR1 MNHEY, CDR2 SVGAGI. The CDR3 extends over 14 amino acids. The chain's CDR3 is CASSYSQFNTEAFF. In DNA form, the CDR3 reads TGTGCCAGCAGTTACTCTCAGTTCAACACTGAAGCTTTCTTT.

The V and J genes are TRBV11-2 and TRBJ2-2; perhaps D is TRBD1 or TRBD2 (5 bases each). In germline, CDR1 is SGHAT, CDR2 FQNNGV. There are 15 residues in the CDR3. The V end was cut by 5 bases, the J end by 6 bases, with 16 bases between. In nucleotides, the CDR3 is TGTGCCAGCAGCACTGAGGGACCTTGGGCCGGGGAGCTGTTTTTT. It yields the protein CASSTEGPWAGELFF. Complete variable domain (other parts from reference TRBV11-2 and TRBJ2-2): EAGVAQSPRYKIIEKRQSVAFWCNPISGHATLYWYQQILGQGPKLLIQFQNNGVVDDSQLPKDRFSAERLKGVDSTLKIQPAKLEDSAVYLCASSTEGPWAGELFFGEGSRLTVL.

For the CDR3, the DNA is TGTGCCAGCAGTCCGAGGGGGACAGGCCCCTACGAGCAGTACTTC. Translated: CASSPRGTGPYEQYF. The V call is TRBV27, the J call TRBJ2-7, with 8 bases fitting TRBD1. V dropped 5 bases and J dropped 2; count of bases not matched to a gene: 8. Germline values: CDR1 MNHEY, CDR2 SMNVEV (reference sequence). The CDR3 has 15 amino acids.

Only one count was recorded for this clone. For the CDR3, the DNA is TGTGCCAGCAGCCTCTTGGGGCAAGGGAGCGGCTACACCTTC. Translating gives CASSLLGQGSGYTF. The chain recombines TRBV6-6 with TRBJ1-2, with D perhaps matching TRBD1 (5 bases). There are 14 residues in the CDR3. CDR1 and CDR2 from the germline V gene are MNHNY and SVGAGI (reference sequence). V shed 6 bases and J shed 8 bases, with 19 bases lying between them.

This clone was detected only once. This rearrangement joins TRBV7-9 to TRBJ2-5, with 9 bases fitting TRBD1. The CDR3 has 14 amino acids. Germline CDR1 SEHNR, CDR2 FQNEAQ (reference sequence). The V gene end was trimmed by 5 bases and the J gene end by 2 bases; junction bases not matched to a gene: 3. In DNA form, the CDR3 reads TGTGCCAGCAGCCACGGACAGGGGCAAGAGACCCAGTACTTC. This gives the protein CASSHGQGQETQYF. The full variable domain, its missing parts supplied by reference TRBV7-9 and TRBJ2-5, is DTGVSQNPRHKITKRGQNVTFRCDPISEHNRLYWYRQTLGQGPEFLTYFQNEAQLEKSRLLSDRFSAERPKGSFSTLEIQRTEQGDSAMYLCASSHGQGQETQYFGPGTRLLVL.

CDR3 DNA: TGTGCCAGCATGGGACCACCGGACACCTACTACGAGCAGTACGTC. Protein product: CASMGPPDTYYEQYV. V usage is TRBV2 and J usage is TRBJ2-7; D is perhaps TRBD1 or TRBD2 (5 bases each). Germline V lookup: CDR1 SNHLY, CDR2 FYNNEI. The V end was cut by 7 bases, the J end by 3 bases, with 19 bases between. The CDR3 has 15 residues.

This clone has only one observation. The gene calls are TRBV4-1 and TRBJ2-7; D is undetermined. V was shortened by 0 bases and J by 1 base, with 13 bases between the two germline ends. The CDR3 consists of 16 residues. Germline loops: CDR1 MGHRA, CDR2 YSYEKL. CDR3 sequence: CASSQDSVSGSYEQYF. In DNA form, the CDR3 reads TGCGCCAGCAGCCAAGATTCGGTTAGTGGTTCCTACGAGCAGTACTTC.

CDR3 region: CASSQDLRVTKNIQYF. CDR3 nucleotides: TGCGCCAGCAGCCAAGATCTAAGAGTTACCAAAAACATTCAGTACTTC. The chain links TRBV4-3 to TRBJ2-4; D remains unclear. With 0 bases removed from V and 2 bases from J, the gap between germline ends came to 11 bases. The CDR3 spans 16 residues. Per germline, CDR1 LGHNA and CDR2 YSLEER.

The chain employs TRBV27 and TRBJ2-3; D not resolved. The CDR3 runs 11 residues. Germline V gene lookup returns CDR1 MNHEY and CDR2 SMNVEV (reference sequence). V was shortened by 3 bases and J by 7 bases, with 5 bases between the two germline ends. The CDR3: CASSFSHTQYF. CDR3 nucleotides: TGTGCCAGCAGTTTTTCCCATACGCAGTATTTT.